This T cell receptor beta chain derives from a study of blood T cell repertoires in COVID-19. Original analysis: Estimation of nucleated cell counts relied on the amplification of reference gene primers. Clones were read by immunoSEQ multiplex PCR, and TCRdb kept only the in-frame ones, dropping some. From that table come the V and J calls and clone size; the DNA was used to work out D and trimming. The sample has about 58,000 clones, around 81% seen once; the top ten hold roughly 5.3%. This CDR3 comprises 13 residues. The germline V and J ends were trimmed by 6 bases and 6 bases, with 15 bases remaining between them. Germline CDR1 reads MNHNY; CDR2 reads SVGAGI (reference sequence).

The sequence was obtained from a human donor in a cohort sampled during active COVID-19. Sequenced: peripheral blood. The J gene is TRBJ2-7, the V gene TRBV6-6; tentative D call: TRBD2 (8 bases). Here the CDR3 reads CASSREGALEQYF. In DNA, the CDR3 is TGTGCCAGCAGCCGGGAGGGGGCACTCGAGCAGTACTTC.